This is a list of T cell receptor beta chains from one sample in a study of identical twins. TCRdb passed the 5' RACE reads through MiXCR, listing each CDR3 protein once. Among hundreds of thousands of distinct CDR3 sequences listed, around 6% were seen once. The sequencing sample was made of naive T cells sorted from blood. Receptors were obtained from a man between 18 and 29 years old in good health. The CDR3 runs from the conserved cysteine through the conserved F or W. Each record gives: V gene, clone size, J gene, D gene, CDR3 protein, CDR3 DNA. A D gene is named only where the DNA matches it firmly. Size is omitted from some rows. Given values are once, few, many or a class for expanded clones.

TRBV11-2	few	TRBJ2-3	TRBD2	CASTLGAGGSLDTQYF	TGTGCCAGCACTCTGGGAGCGGGAGGTAGTCTAGATACGCAGTATTTT
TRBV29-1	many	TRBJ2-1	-	CSVEASNNEQFF	TGCAGCGTTGAGGCTAGCAACAATGAGCAGTTCTTC
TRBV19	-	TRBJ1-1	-	CASSADAWISEAFF	TGTGCCAGTAGCGCGGACGCCTGGATTAGTGAAGCTTTCTTT
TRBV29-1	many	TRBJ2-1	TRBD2	CSVDFSAGAYNEQFF	TGCAGTGTCGACTTCTCGGCGGGAGCTTACAATGAGCAGTTCTTC
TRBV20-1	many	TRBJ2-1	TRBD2	CSAQVAGGYPYNEQFF	TGCAGTGCTCAGGTAGCGGGAGGCTACCCCTACAATGAGCAGTTCTTC
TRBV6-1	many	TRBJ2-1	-	CASRLAPSSYNEQFF	TGTGCCAGCAGGCTGGCCCCGAGCTCCTACAATGAGCAGTTCTTC
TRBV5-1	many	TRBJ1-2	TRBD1	CASSFGTGDSSYGYTF	TGCGCCAGCAGCTTCGGGACAGGGGACAGCTCATATGGCTACACCTTC
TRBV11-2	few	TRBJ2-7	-	CASSPRRVGEQYF	TGTGCCAGCAGCCCGAGGAGGGTGGGCGAGCAGTACTTC
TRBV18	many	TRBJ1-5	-	CASSPLASDNQPQHF	TGTGCCAGCTCACCCCTCGCCTCTGACAATCAGCCCCAGCATTTT
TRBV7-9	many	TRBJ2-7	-	CASSRQSYEQYF	TGTGCCAGCAGCCGACAGTCCTACGAGCAGTACTTC
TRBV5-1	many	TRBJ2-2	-	CASSFLRESQSNTGELFF	TGCGCCAGCAGCTTTCTTCGGGAGTCCCAATCAAACACCGGGGAGCTGTTTTTT
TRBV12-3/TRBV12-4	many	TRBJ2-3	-	CASSFGGGRDTQYF	TGTGCCAGCAGTTTTGGCGGAGGGCGGGATACGCAGTATTTT
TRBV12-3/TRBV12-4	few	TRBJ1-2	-	CASRQDSTGYGYTF	TGTGCCAGCAGACAAGACAGTACCGGCTATGGCTACACCTTC
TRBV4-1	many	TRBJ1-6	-	CASSQARRGGDNSPLHF	TGCGCCAGCAGCCAAGCCCGACGTGGGGGGGATAATTCACCCCTCCACTTT
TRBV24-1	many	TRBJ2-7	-	CATSDNRVVEQYF	TGTGCCACCAGTGATAACAGGGTTGTCGAGCAGTACTTC
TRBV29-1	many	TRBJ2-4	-	CSVAHGRAKNIQYF	TGCAGCGTTGCCCACGGGAGAGCCAAAAACATTCAGTACTTC
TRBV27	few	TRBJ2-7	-	CASSLSPGASSEQYF	TGTGCCAGCAGTTTATCCCCCGGGGCCAGCTCCGAGCAGTACTTC
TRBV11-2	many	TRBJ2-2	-	CASSLEGTNTGELFF	TGTGCCAGCAGCTTAGAAGGAACGAACACCGGGGAGCTGTTTTTT
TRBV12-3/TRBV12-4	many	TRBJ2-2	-	CASSRTVFNTGELFF	TGTGCCAGCAGTAGGACAGTCTTTAACACCGGGGAGCTGTTTTTT
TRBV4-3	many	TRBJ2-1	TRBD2	CASSQARAGGIHEQFF	TGCGCCAGCAGCCAAGCCCGAGCGGGAGGGATCCATGAGCAGTTCTTC
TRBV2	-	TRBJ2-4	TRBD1	CASRDDRGLAKNIQYF	TGTGCCAGCAGGGACGACAGGGGCCTAGCCAAAAACATTCAGTACTTC
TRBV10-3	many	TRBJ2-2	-	CAINMGPGTGELFF	TGTGCCATCAACATGGGACCGGGCACCGGGGAGCTGTTTTTT
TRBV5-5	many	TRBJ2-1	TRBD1	CASSHTGTGDNEQFF	TGTGCCAGCAGCCATACCGGGACAGGAGACAATGAGCAGTTCTTC
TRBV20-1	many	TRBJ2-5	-	CSARLRVSEATQYF	TGCAGTGCTAGGCTACGGGTCAGCGAAGCGACCCAGTACTTC
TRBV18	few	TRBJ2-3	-	CASSPYSHDTQYF	TGTGCCAGCTCACCCTATTCACACGATACGCAGTATTTT
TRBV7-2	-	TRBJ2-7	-	CASSSTSTIGYEQYF	TGTGCCAGCAGCTCGACCAGCACGATAGGCTACGAGCAGTACTTC
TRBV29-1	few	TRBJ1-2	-	CSVEDPAGDGYTF	TGCAGCGTTGAAGATCCCGCTGGGGATGGCTACACCTTC
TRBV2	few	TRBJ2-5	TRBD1	CASSGDRVGKETQYF	TGTGCCAGCAGTGGGGACAGGGTCGGAAAAGAGACCCAGTACTTC
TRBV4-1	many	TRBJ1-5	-	CASSQDMAGNQPQHF	TGCGCCAGCAGCCAAGATATGGCAGGCAATCAGCCCCAGCATTTT
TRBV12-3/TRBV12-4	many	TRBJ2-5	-	CASSGREYQETQYF	TGTGCCAGCAGTGGACGGGAGTACCAAGAGACCCAGTACTTC
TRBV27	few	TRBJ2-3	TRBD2	CASSLSAGEYTDTQYF	TGTGCCAGCAGTTTATCAGCGGGAGAGTACACAGATACGCAGTATTTT
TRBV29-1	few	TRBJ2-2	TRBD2	CSVGRSGSTGELFF	TGCAGCGTCGGGAGGTCGGGGTCCACCGGGGAGCTGTTTTTT
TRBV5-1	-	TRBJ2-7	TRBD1	CASARGDRAYEQYF	TGCGCCAGCGCGAGAGGGGACAGGGCCTACGAGCAGTACTTC
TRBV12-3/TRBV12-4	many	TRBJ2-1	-	CASSLRGRFNEQFF	TGTGCCAGCAGTTTGCGAGGCAGATTCAATGAGCAGTTCTTC
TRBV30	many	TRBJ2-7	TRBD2	CAWSLAGALLNF	TGTGCCTGGAGTTTGGCGGGAGCTTTATTGAACTTC